This record looks at one T cell receptor beta chain sequence and its context. Its antigen is not identified. The data originate from a study of T cells in Graves' hyperthyroidism and ophthalmopathy. Notes on the study in general: Model-based prediction identified ophthalmopathy a median about 7 months prior to its onset. Most expanded thyroid clonotypes above 0.001 recurred in blood.

The ends lost 10 bases at V and 3 bases at J; junction bases unmatched: 3. The CDR3 length is 11 residues. Germline lookup yields CDR1 LNHDA and CDR2 SQIVND (reference sequence). The TCR beta CDR3 regions underwent amplification using RNA transcripts as the source. HTBI primers were the set used in a first-round RT-PCR of the TCR CDR3. Using its own MiXCR run on the multiplex PCR reads, TCRdb lists one record per CDR3 protein. The sample carries 600,000 to 650,000 distinct CDR3 sequences, 15% to 20% recorded once. The clonotype comes from a woman aged 25 to 39 with Graves' hyperthyroidism. The chain joins TRBV19 to TRBJ2-7; 7 nucleotides agree with TRBD1. Material: blood. The CDR3 coding sequence is TGTGCCACAGGGACAGTCTACGAGCAGTACTTC. Protein product: CATGTVYEQYF. The full variable domain, its missing parts supplied by reference TRBV19 and TRBJ2-7, is DGGITQSPKYLFRKEGQNVTLSCEQNLNHDAMYWYRQDPGQGLRLIYYSQIVNDFQKGDIAEGYSVSREKKESFPLTVTSAQKNPTAFYLCATGTVYEQYFGPGTRLTVT.